Each of the 8 T cell receptor beta chains below was sequenced from the same sample in a study of cytomegalovirus exposure and HLA in healthy donors. 13 Jbeta primers and 60 Vbeta primers were used for the PCR. Data came from immunoSEQ multiplex PCR; TCRdb stores just in-frame clones and leaves some out. The sample has nearly 110,000 clones, 74% seen once; the top ten hold 12% to 15%. Material for sequencing was PBMCs. The receptors come from a middle-aged woman in good health and CMV-seropositive.

The chain employs TRBV29-1 and TRBJ2-2; 11 nucleotides agree with TRBD2. V shed 7 bases, J shed 7 bases, and the junction held 11 bases outside the gene matches. The V gene's germline CDR1 is SQVTM and CDR2 ANQGSEA. This CDR3 is built from 15 residues. The CDR3 nucleotides are TGCAGCGGTTCTGTAGCGGGGGGGCTTATCGGGGAGCTGTTTTTT. This gives the protein CSGSVAGGLIGELFF.

This chain connects TRBV12-2 to TRBJ1-6; the table's D call TRBD1 went unverified against the DNA. TRBV12-2 is labeled a pseudogene. The CDR3 has 18 residues. The CDR3, as DNA: TGTGCAAGTCGCCCAACGAGACAGGGATCGTCCTATAATTCACCCCTCCACTTT. Translation gives CASRPTRQGSSYNSPLHF.

This clone was seen just once. This chain connects TRBV4-2 to TRBJ2-5, with TRBD2 identical over 11 bases. Germline CDR1 is LGHNA and CDR2 is YNFKEQ. V shed 1 base, J shed 5 bases, and the junction held 6 bases outside the gene matches. The CDR3 has 16 residues. The CDR3 DNA reads as TGTGCCAGCAGCCAAGGTAGCGGGGGGGCCGGGGAGACCCAGTACTTC. Protein sequence: CASSQGSGGAGETQYF.

This chain uses TRBV2 with TRBJ2-3, with 9 bases aligning to TRBD1. This CDR3 has 15 amino acids. The germline V gene encodes CDR1 SNHLY and CDR2 FYNNEI. Trimming took 8 bases from V and 2 from J; bases not matched to a gene: 8. CDR3 DNA: TGTGCCAGCCGACGGGACAGGGAAATCACAGATACGCAGTATTTT. It yields the protein CASRRDREITDTQYF.

This CDR3 reads CASSLAARGPYEQYF. The CDR3 DNA sequence: TGTGCCAGCAGCTTAGCGGCCAGGGGGCCCTACGAGCAGTACTTC. This sequence joins TRBV7-9 and TRBJ2-7; 8 bases agree with TRBD1. Trimming removed 0 bases from V and 2 bases from J; junction bases left unmatched: 3. Germline V gene sequence: CDR1 SEHNR, CDR2 FQNEAQ (reference sequence). CDR3 length: 15 amino acids.

This clone was observed a handful of times. The chain combines TRBV29-1 with TRBJ1-2; 7 nucleotides agree with TRBD1. CDR1 SQVTM and CDR2 ANQGSEA come from the germline V gene. V dropped 6 bases and J dropped 4; count of bases not matched to a gene: 5. The CDR3 has 12 residues. CDR3 loop: CSVDRASYGYTF. DNA for the CDR3: TGCAGCGTCGACAGGGCAAGCTATGGCTACACCTTC.

The genes are TRBV6-1 and TRBJ1-1, with D tentatively TRBD1 (5 bases). This CDR3 is 12 amino acids long. CDR1 MNHNS and CDR2 SASEGT come from the germline V gene. V was cut by 7 bases and J by 10 bases, with 16 bases left in between. CDR3 sequence reads: CASNLWGGSAFF. CDR3 in DNA: TGTGCCAGCAACCTCTGGGGGGGTTCAGCTTTCTTT.

The chain uses TRBV7-2 and TRBJ1-2; the D is unclear. Germline lookup yields CDR1 SGHTA and CDR2 FQGNSA. CDR3 length: 13 amino acids. With 5 bases removed from V and 7 bases from J, the gap between germline ends came to 14 bases. The CDR3 loop reads CASSPSLSGGYTF. DNA of the CDR3: TGTGCCAGCAGCCCAAGTCTTTCAGGTGGCTACACCTTC.